These 10 T cell receptor beta chains were all obtained from the same sample, sequenced in a study of T cells in Graves' hyperthyroidism and ophthalmopathy (dated by TCRdb to about 2019). Library creation used multiplex PCR. TCRdb names Illumina HiSeq 2000 as the instrument used. The TCR beta CDR3 regions were amplified from RNA transcripts. The first round of RT-PCR for the TCR CDR3 was performed with the HTBI primer set and the Qiagen OneStep RT-PCR kit. TCRdb took the public reads, trimmed them with fastp at Q25, ran MiXCR for clone calling and kept in-frame beta chains. CDR3 protein sequences are deduplicated, and each keeps its most common genes and DNA. Here the sample has a few hundred thousand distinct CDR3 sequences; approximately 17% occur a single time. Together, the top ten hold over 35% of the sample. Source material: blood. These receptors were taken from a man aged 18-30 years with Graves' ophthalmopathy.

V usage is TRBV2 and J usage is TRBJ1-1, with 12 positions matching TRBD1. The CDR3 is 16 amino acids. The V and J ends lost 6 bases and 6 bases, in that order; junction bases with no gene match: 11. Germline CDR1 is SNHLY and CDR2 is FYNNEI. The CDR3 sequence is CASSAHRDRGLAEAFF. DNA for the CDR3: TGTGCCAGCAGCGCCCACCGGGACAGGGGGCTGGCTGAAGCTTTCTTT.

Ten or more counts support this clonotype. The chain couples TRBV7-2 to TRBJ2-7; weak D call: TRBD1 (5 bases). CDR3 size: 16 residues. Germline V lookup: CDR1 SGHTA, CDR2 FQGNSA. Trimming removed 2 bases from V and 6 bases from J, with 20 bases in between. The CDR3 bases are TGTGCCAGCAGCTTATGGCATGGGGCAGGGTCGGCCGAGCAGTACTTC. Translation gives CASSLWHGAGSAEQYF.

The chain combines TRBV28 with TRBJ2-3; 8 positions match TRBD1. The CDR3 has 14 amino acids. Germline assignment: CDR1 MDHEN and CDR2 SYDVKM. J was trimmed by 5 bases and V by 7 bases; bases with no gene match: 8. The CDR3 DNA reads TGTGCCAGCACCGGACAGGGCTTGGGAGATACGCAGTATTTT. This gives the protein CASTGQGLGDTQYF.

This clonotype was counted many times. The chain combines TRBV7-8 with TRBJ1-5; TRBD1 might be the D (6 bases). The ends were cut back, 4 bases at V and 2 bases at J, with 24 bases in the middle. CDR3 length: 19 residues. Germline CDR1 reads SGHVS; CDR2 reads FQNEAQ. The DNA for the CDR3 is TGTGCCAGCAGCTCCTTTAGTGGGCGGGGGCGTCGGGGCAATCAGCCCCAGCATTTT. This gives the protein CASSSFSGRGRRGNQPQHF. Supplemented by reference TRBV7-8 and TRBJ1-5, the full variable domain reads GAGVSQSPRYKVAKRGQDVALRCDPISGHVSLFWYQQALGQGPEFLTYFQNEAQLDKSGLPSDRFFAERPEGSVSTLKIQRTQQEDSAVYLCASSSFSGRGRRGNQPQHFGDGTRLSIL.

This clonotype was seen just once. The V call is TRBV9, the J call TRBJ2-5, with a possible D match to TRBD2 (6 bases). Germline values: CDR1 SGDLS, CDR2 YYNGEE. The length of the CDR3 is 16 residues. V was cut by 3 bases and J by 9 bases, with 24 bases left in between. The CDR3: CASSAEGRFPQGSQYF. The CDR3 DNA reads as TGTGCCAGCAGCGCGGAGGGCCGGTTCCCCCAAGGATCCCAGTACTTC.

V usage is TRBV9 and J usage is TRBJ2-2, with D uncertain. Germline values: CDR1 SGDLS, CDR2 YYNGEE. V shed 3 bases and J shed 1 base, with 10 bases lying between them. The CDR3 spans 15 residues. The CDR3 spells CASSALAGNTGELFF. Here the CDR3 DNA reads TGTGCCAGCAGCGCATTAGCAGGGAACACCGGGGAGCTGTTTTTT.

This clonotype has just a few counts. This chain joins TRBV13 and TRBJ2-7, with 11 bases that match TRBD2. This CDR3 region has 16 residues. Germline V CDR1 and CDR2: PRHDT, FYEKMQ (reference sequence). V lost 5 bases to trimming and J lost 7 bases; unmatched junction nucleotides: 13. The CDR3 protein is CASSIPSGGPPGEQYF. In nucleotides, the CDR3 is TGTGCCAGCAGCATTCCTAGCGGGGGGCCTCCCGGAGAGCAGTACTTC.

This clonotype was seen ten or more times. This chain connects TRBV3-1 to TRBJ2-5; D not resolved. The ends were cut back, 0 bases at V and 5 bases at J, with 16 bases in the middle. Germline CDR1 and CDR2: LGHDT and YNNKEL (reference sequence). The CDR3 sequence is 16 residues long. The CDR3 DNA reads TGTGCCAGCAGCCAAGATCGGGCCGGGCTGTATGAGACCCAGTACTTC. The encoded protein is CASSQDRAGLYETQYF.

This clonotype was picked up one time. The chain combines TRBV19 with TRBJ1-1, with no clear D. The V and J ends lost 6 bases and 1 base respectively, with 18 bases between them. Germline CDR1 reads LNHDA; CDR2 reads SQIVND (reference sequence). The CDR3 runs 16 residues. In DNA, the CDR3 is TGTGCCAGTAGCCCCGGATCAAGGGCCCCGAACACTGAAGCTTTCTTT. Protein product: CASSPGSRAPNTEAFF.

This clonotype was seen at least ten times. The V and J genes are TRBV7-9 and TRBJ2-5; 10 positions agree with TRBD2. CDR3 length: 18 residues. The ends lost 5 bases at V and 1 base at J; junction bases unmatched: 13. Looked up from germline, CDR1 is SEHNR and CDR2 is FQNEAQ (reference sequence). CDR3 sequence: CASSLGRVSSGSQETQYF. The CDR3 DNA reads as TGTGCCAGCAGCCTAGGGAGAGTTTCTAGCGGGAGCCAAGAGACCCAGTACTTC.